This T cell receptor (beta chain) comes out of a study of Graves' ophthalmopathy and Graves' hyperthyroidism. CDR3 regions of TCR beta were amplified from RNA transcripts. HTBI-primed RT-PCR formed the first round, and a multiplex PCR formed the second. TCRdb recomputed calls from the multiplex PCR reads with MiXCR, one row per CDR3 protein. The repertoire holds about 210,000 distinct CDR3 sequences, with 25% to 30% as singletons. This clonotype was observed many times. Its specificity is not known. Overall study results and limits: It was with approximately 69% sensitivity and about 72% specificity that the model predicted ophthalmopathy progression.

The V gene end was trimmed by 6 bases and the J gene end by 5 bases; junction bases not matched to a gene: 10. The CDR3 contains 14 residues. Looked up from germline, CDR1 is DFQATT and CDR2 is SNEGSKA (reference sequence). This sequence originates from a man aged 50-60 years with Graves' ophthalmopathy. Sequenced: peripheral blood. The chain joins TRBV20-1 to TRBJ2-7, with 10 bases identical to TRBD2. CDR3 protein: CSASGASGSDEQYF. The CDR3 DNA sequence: TGCAGTGCCAGTGGAGCTAGCGGGAGCGACGAGCAGTACTTC.